What follows describes a single T cell receptor (beta chain). These data originate in a study of blood T cell repertoires in COVID-19. Profiled with immunoSEQ multiplex PCR; TCRdb holds only in-frame clones, not every one. Here the sample spans fewer than 6,500 clones, about four fifths being singletons. This TCR was recovered from a human donor in a cohort sampled during active COVID-19. The sequencing sample was made of peripheral blood.

For the CDR3, the DNA is TGTGCCAGCAGTTTAAGGGGGCTAGGGACTAATGAAAAACTGTTTTTT. Translation gives CASSLRGLGTNEKLFF. This chain links TRBV28 with TRBJ1-4; TRBD1 aligns across 7 bases. The length of the CDR3 is 16 residues. V dropped 2 bases and J dropped 2; count of bases not matched to a gene: 5. The germline CDR1 and CDR2 sequences are MDHEN and SYDVKM.